The present T cell receptor (beta chain) was sequenced within a study of human T cells and chemical hapten exposure. TCRdb fed the RACE reads into MiXCR, producing one record per CDR3 protein. Here the sample spans about 68,000 distinct CDR3 sequences, roughly 9.8% being singletons. The time point was: pre-sensitization, week 0. Treatment of the sample: therapeutic diphenylcyclopropenone sensitization with weekly scalp DPC. Trimming pared 6 bases from V and 3 bases from J, leaving 17 bases between. CDR1 WSHSY and CDR2 SAAADI come from the germline V gene. The CDR3 extends over 15 amino acids. This clonotype was seen more than once but under ten times.

V and J are TRBV10-2 and TRBJ2-5; D perhaps matches TRBD1 (6 bases). The receptor was isolated from a woman between 45 and 65 years old with alopecia areata. Some clones in this sample may be carry-over from other donors' samples. Sequencing was performed on whole blood, taken in connection with sensitization to the hapten diphenylcyclopropenone (DPC). The CDR3 bases are TGCGCCAGCAGCGACCCTTCGAGGGGGAAAGAGACCCAGTACTTC. Its translation is CASSDPSRGKETQYF.